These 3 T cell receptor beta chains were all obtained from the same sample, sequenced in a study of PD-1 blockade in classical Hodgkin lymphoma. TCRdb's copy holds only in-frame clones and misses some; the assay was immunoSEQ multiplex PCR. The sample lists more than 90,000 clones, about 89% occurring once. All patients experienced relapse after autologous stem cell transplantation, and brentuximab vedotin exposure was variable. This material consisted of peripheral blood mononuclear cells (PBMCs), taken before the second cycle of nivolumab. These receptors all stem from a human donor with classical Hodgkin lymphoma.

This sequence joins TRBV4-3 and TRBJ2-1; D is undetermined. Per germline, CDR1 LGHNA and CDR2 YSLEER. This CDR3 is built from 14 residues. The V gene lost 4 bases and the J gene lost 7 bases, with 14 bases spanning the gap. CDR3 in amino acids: CASSPLGERNEQFF. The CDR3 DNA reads TGCGCCAGCAGCCCGTTAGGAGAGAGAAATGAGCAGTTCTTC.

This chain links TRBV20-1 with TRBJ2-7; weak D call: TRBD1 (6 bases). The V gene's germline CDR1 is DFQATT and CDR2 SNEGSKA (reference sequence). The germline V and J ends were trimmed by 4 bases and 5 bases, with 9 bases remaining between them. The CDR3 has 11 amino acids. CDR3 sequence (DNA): TGCAGTGCTACCTACAGGGACGAGCAGTACTTC. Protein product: CSATYRDEQYF.

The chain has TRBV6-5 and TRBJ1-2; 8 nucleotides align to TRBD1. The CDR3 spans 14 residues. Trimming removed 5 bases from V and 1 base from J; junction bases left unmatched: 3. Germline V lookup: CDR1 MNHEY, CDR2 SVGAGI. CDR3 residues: CASSRDRRNYGYTF. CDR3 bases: TGTGCCAGCAGTCGGGACAGGCGTAACTATGGCTACACCTTC.